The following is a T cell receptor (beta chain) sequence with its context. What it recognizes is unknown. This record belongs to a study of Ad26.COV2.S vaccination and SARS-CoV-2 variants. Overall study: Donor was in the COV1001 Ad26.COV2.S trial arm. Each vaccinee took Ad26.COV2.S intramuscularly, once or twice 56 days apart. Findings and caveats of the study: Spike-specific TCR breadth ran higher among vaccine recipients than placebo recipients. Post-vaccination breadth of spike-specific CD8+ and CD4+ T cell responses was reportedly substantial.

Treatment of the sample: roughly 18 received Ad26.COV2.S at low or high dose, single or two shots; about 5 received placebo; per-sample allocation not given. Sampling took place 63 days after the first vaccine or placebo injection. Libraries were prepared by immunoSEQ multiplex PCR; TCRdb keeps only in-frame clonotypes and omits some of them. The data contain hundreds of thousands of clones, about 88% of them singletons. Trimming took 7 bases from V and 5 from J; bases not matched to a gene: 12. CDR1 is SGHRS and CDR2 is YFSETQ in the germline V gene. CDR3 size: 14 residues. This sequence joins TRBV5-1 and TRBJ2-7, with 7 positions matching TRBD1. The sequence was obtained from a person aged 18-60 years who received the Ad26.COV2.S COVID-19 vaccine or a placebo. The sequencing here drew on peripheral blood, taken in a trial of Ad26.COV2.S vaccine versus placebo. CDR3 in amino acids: CASRVPLDRDEQYF. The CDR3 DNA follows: TGCGCCAGCCGGGTCCCACTCGACAGGGACGAGCAGTACTTC.